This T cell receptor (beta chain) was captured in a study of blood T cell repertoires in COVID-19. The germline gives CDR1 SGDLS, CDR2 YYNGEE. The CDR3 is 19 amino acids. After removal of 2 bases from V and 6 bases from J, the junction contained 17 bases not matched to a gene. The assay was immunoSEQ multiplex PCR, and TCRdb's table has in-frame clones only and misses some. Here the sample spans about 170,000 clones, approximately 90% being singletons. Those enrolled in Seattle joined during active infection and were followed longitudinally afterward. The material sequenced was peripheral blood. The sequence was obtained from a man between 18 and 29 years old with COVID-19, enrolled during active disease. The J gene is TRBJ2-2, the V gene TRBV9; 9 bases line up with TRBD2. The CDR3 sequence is CASSVTSAREGRVAGELFF. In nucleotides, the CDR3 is TGTGCCAGCAGCGTCACGTCTGCGCGGGAGGGCCGAGTAGCCGGGGAGCTGTTTTTT.